Below are 13 T cell receptor beta chains sequenced from a single sample in a study of PD-L1 blockade in urothelial cancer. Profiling relied on immunoSEQ multiplex PCR, and the TCRdb table lists in-frame clones only, not all of them. Of around 26,000 clones in the sample, about 86% are singletons; the top ten hold approximately 30%. The specimen was PBMCs, collected around atezolizumab (anti-PD-L1) treatment. These receptors were collected from a man in his fifties or sixties with urothelial cancer.

J is TRBJ2-3 and V is TRBV6-1; TRBD2 might be the D (5 bases). The V end lost 2 bases, the J end lost 9 bases, and 9 bases lay between the germline ends. This CDR3 contains 12 residues. CDR1 is MNHNS, CDR2 SASEGT, per germline. The CDR3 loop is CASSEFSGTQYF. The CDR3 nucleotides read TGTGCCAGCAGTGAATTTTCGGGGACGCAGTATTTT.

A single count supports this clone. This sequence joins TRBV19 and TRBJ2-7; D uncertain. V gave up 3 bases and J gave up 0 bases, with 12 bases separating them. Per the germline V gene, CDR1 is LNHDA and CDR2 is SQIVND (reference sequence). This CDR3 contains 15 residues. CDR3 DNA sequence: TGTGCCAGTAGTATGGGCCTTAAGCCCTCCTACGAGCAGTACTTC. It is translated as CASSMGLKPSYEQYF.

This clone was picked up a small number of times. The chain has TRBV13 and TRBJ1-1; the D gene is possibly TRBD1 (6 bases). V was clipped by 0 bases and J by 1 base, with 12 bases between them. Germline V gives CDR1 PRHDT, CDR2 FYEKMQ (reference sequence). There are 16 residues in the CDR3. The CDR3 DNA follows: TGTGCCAGCAGCTTAGGTCAGGGCAGGGGGAACACTGAAGCTTTCTTT. Translated: CASSLGQGRGNTEAFF.

This chain connects TRBV5-5 to TRBJ2-7, with 10 bases aligning to TRBD2. This CDR3 is built from 17 residues. Losses at the gene ends were 2 bases for V and 2 bases for J; bases not matched to a gene: 10. Germline V gene sequence: CDR1 SGHKS, CDR2 YYEKEE (reference sequence). The CDR3: CASSFQFSGGAAYEQYF. The CDR3 DNA reads as TGTGCCAGCAGCTTTCAGTTCAGCGGGGGGGCGGCCTACGAGCAGTACTTC.

The CDR3 nucleotides are TGTGCCAGCAGTTTATCCACTACAGGGTTCGGGGAGCTGTTTTTT. Encoded protein: CASSLSTTGFGELFF. This rearrangement joins TRBV27 to TRBJ2-2; D is possibly TRBD1 (6 bases). Germline CDR1 reads MNHEY; CDR2 reads SMNVEV (reference sequence). V was clipped by 0 bases and J by 7 bases, with 12 bases between them. The length of the CDR3 is 15 residues.

The genes are TRBV4-1 and TRBJ2-1; 12 positions match TRBD2. Trimming at V came to 1 base and at J to 10 bases, leaving 5 bases not matched to a gene. This CDR3 region has 15 residues. The germline V gene has CDR1 MGHRA and CDR2 YSYEKL. The CDR3 reads CASSQGLTSGGEQFF. As DNA, the CDR3 is TGCGCCAGCAGCCAAGGTTTGACTAGCGGGGGCGAGCAGTTCTTC.

The chain joins TRBV2 to TRBJ1-3, with 8 bases fitting TRBD1. With 5 bases clipped from V and 5 bases from J, the junction kept 5 bases outside the gene matches. Germline assignment: CDR1 SNHLY and CDR2 FYNNEI. This CDR3 is built from 14 residues. The CDR3 loop is CASSSDRARNTIYF. DNA for the CDR3: TGTGCCAGCAGTTCGGACAGGGCTAGAAACACCATATATTTT.

Worth noting for this clone: A read error may account for a junction end that differs from germline. V gene TRBV7-7 combines with J gene TRBJ2-3, with a possible D match to TRBD2 (6 bases). The CDR3 sequence is 14 residues long. CDR1 and CDR2 (germline): SSHAT, FNYEAQ (reference sequence). This CDR3 is CASSRLGSEDTQYF. CDR3 nucleotides: TGTGCTAGCAGCCGACTAGGGAGTGAAGATACGCAGTATTTT.

The chain links TRBV11-2 to TRBJ2-1, with 12 bases identical to TRBD2. Trimming took 2 bases from V and 2 from J; bases not matched to a gene: 10. The CDR3 sequence is 19 residues long. CDR1 and CDR2 (germline): SGHAT, FQNNGV. The DNA of the CDR3 is TGTGCCAGCAGCTTACACGCATCCCGACTAGCGGGGGCCTACAATGAGCAGTTCTTC. Amino acid sequence: CASSLHASRLAGAYNEQFF.

The V gene is TRBV2, the J gene TRBJ2-7, with D maybe TRBD1 (6 bases). Trimming took 4 bases from V and 0 from J, leaving 10 bases between them. The germline V gene has CDR1 SNHLY and CDR2 FYNNEI. The CDR3 sequence is 14 residues long. CDR3 DNA sequence: TGTGCCAGCAGTGGAACAGGGACCTCCTACGAGCAGTACTTC. Protein sequence: CASSGTGTSYEQYF.

This clone was detected a few times. This chain links TRBV9 with TRBJ1-1, with 7 nucleotides matching TRBD1. This CDR3 contains 15 residues. Germline CDR1 SGDLS, CDR2 YYNGEE. The J segment lost 4 bases and the V segment lost 4 bases, leaving 10 bases of the junction unmatched. The CDR3 loop reads CASSPSQGWPTEAFF. The CDR3 DNA follows: TGTGCCAGCAGCCCTTCACAGGGGTGGCCCACTGAAGCTTTCTTT.

The genes are TRBV6-5 and TRBJ2-4; TRBD1 might be the D (7 bases). The CDR3 has 15 residues. From germline, CDR1 is MNHEY and CDR2 SVGAGI. V gave up 4 bases and J gave up 0 bases, with 10 bases separating them. The CDR3 sequence is CASSSQGGAKNIQYF. The DNA of the CDR3 is TGTGCCAGCAGTTCCCAGGGGGGAGCCAAAAACATTCAGTACTTC.

This clone has only a few counts. The chain is built from TRBV9 and TRBJ2-7; a possible D gene is TRBD2 (7 bases). The CDR3 consists of 13 residues. Germline loops: CDR1 SGDLS, CDR2 YYNGEE. V was clipped by 3 bases and J by 5 bases, with 12 bases between them. CDR3 in DNA: TGTGCCAGCAGCGAAGGCGGGGGCGACGAGCAGTACTTC. It is translated as CASSEGGGDEQYF.